The source of this T cell receptor beta chain is a study of shared clonotypes between healthy human individuals. Every donor was a Caucasian adult from Nashville, Tennessee. Concerning this clone itself: No antigen is known for it.

Findings of the study overall: Generally, estimated richness proved larger in naive subsets than it did in memory subsets.

Method: immunoSEQ multiplex PCR; TCRdb's copy keeps in-frame clones and lacks some. The sample shows hundreds of thousands of clones, about 95% of them seen only once. V was trimmed by 2 bases and J by 8 bases, leaving 7 bases between them. The germline V gene has CDR1 MNHEY and CDR2 SMNVEV (reference sequence). The CDR3 is 13 residues long. The V gene is TRBV27, the J gene TRBJ1-6, with D unclear. Sequenced: naive CD4+ T cells sorted from blood. The subset: CD45RA+ positively selected. The sequence came from a woman aged 25 to 39 in good health. CDR3 DNA sequence: TGTGCCAGCAGTTTAACGGTTGATTCACCCCTCCACTTT. This sequence encodes CASSLTVDSPLHF.